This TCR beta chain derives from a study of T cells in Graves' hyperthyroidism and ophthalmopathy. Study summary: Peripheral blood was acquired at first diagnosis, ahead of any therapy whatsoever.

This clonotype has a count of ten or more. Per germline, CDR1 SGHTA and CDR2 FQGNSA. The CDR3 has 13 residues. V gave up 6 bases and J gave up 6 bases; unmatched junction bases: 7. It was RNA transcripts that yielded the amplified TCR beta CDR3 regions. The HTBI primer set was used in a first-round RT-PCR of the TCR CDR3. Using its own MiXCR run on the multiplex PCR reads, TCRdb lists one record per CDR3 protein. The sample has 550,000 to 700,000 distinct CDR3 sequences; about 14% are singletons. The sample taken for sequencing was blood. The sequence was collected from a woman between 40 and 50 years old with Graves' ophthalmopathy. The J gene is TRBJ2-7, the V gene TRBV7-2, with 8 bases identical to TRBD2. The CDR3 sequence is CASSPIAGSEQYF. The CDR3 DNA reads TGTGCCAGCAGTCCTATAGCGGGAAGCGAGCAGTACTTC.